This TCR beta chain originates from a study of T cell repertoires in cytomegalovirus infection. Study context: It was the public TCR beta signatures that indicated both CMV infection and matching HLA type.

Broader study findings: HLA-C-restricted CMV-specific TCR beta clonotypes prevailed in the ex vivo response.

TCRdb re-analysed the reads in MiXCR, keeping a single row per CDR3 protein. The sample holds roughly 630,000 distinct CDR3 sequences, 20% to 25% seen once. This clonotype was observed at least ten times. Its antigen is still unknown. Trimming removed 3 bases at V and 2 bases at J, with 10 bases between. Looked up from germline, CDR1 is SGHVS and CDR2 is FNYEAQ. The CDR3 consists of 15 residues. The chain has TRBV7-6 and TRBJ2-2; D possibly corresponds to TRBD1 (5 bases). Sequencing used CD8+ T cells from PBMCs. The sequence was obtained from a human donor in good health (CMV status not recorded). Some clones in this sample may be carry-over from other donors' samples. The CDR3, as DNA: TGTGCCAGCAGCTTGCTACAGGATAACACCGGGGAGCTGTTTTTT. As protein: CASSLLQDNTGELFF.